This is a list of T cell receptor beta chains from one sample in a study of T cell changes during pregnancy in multiple sclerosis. Method: immunoSEQ multiplex PCR; TCRdb's copy keeps in-frame clones and lacks some. Of about 58,000 clones in the sample, 93% are singletons; the top ten hold around 4%. The sample in question was CD8+ T cells from peripheral blood mononuclear cells, obtained in the second trimester of pregnancy. Source of these receptors: a female donor with multiple sclerosis, enrolled in a pregnancy study. Each CDR3 is given with its conserved first and last residue. D genes are given only for firm matches. A clone size is listed for some rows: how often the clone was seen (once, few, many), or a class if it is expanded.

TRBJ2-6,NA,TRBV27,NA,CASSPPPGVANVLTF,TGTGCCAGCAGTCCGCCTCCGGGGGTGGCCAACGTCCTGACTTTC
TRBJ2-7,TRBD2,TRBV10-3,NA,CATIAGGPGEQYF,TGTGCCACGATAGCGGGAGGGCCGGGCGAGCAGTACTTC
TRBJ1-2,TRBD1,TRBV7-9,NA,CASSLSQGRNYGYTF,TGTGCCAGCAGCTTATCACAGGGGCGAAACTATGGCTACACCTTC
TRBJ2-7,TRBD1,TRBV6-5,NA,CASSGEGTGSYEQYF,TGTGCCAGCAGTGGAGAGGGGACAGGGAGCTACGAGCAGTACTTC
TRBJ2-1,TRBD2,TRBV28,NA,CASSRLAGEAYNEQFF,TGTGCCAGCAGTCGCCTAGCGGGAGAGGCTTACAATGAGCAGTTCTTC
TRBJ2-7,TRBD1,TRBV4-1,NA,CASSQASTGGYEQYF,TGCGCCAGCAGCCAAGCCTCTACAGGGGGCTACGAGCAGTACTTC
TRBJ1-5,NA,TRBV19,NA,CASSLDSFHNQPQHF,TGTGCCAGTAGTCTGGACAGCTTTCACAATCAGCCCCAGCATTTT
TRBJ2-1,NA,TRBV29-1,NA,CSASDRRTGEQFF,TGCAGCGCCTCGGACAGACGGACGGGTGAGCAGTTCTTC
TRBJ1-1,NA,TRBV21-1,NA,CASSEKGTGSNKGNTEAFF,TGTGCCAGCAGCGAGAAAGGGACAGGGTCAAACAAGGGGAACACTGAAGCTTTCTTT
TRBJ2-1,TRBD2,TRBV27,once,CASSLGLAGPYNEQFF,TGTGCCAGCAGTTTAGGACTAGCGGGACCGTACAATGAGCAGTTCTTC
TRBJ2-1,TRBD2,TRBV9,NA,CASSETSGAYNEQFF,TGTGCCAGCAGCGAGACTAGCGGGGCCTACAATGAGCAGTTCTTC
TRBJ2-5,TRBD1,TRBV4-3,NA,CASSQSRDRQETQYF,TGCGCCAGCAGCCAGTCCCGGGACAGACAAGAGACCCAGTACTTC
TRBJ1-2,NA,TRBV20-1,once,CSARADYGYTF,TGCAGTGCACGTGCGGACTATGGCTACACCTTC
TRBJ1-1,NA,TRBV5-1,NA,CASSLGINTEAFF,TGCGCCAGCAGCTTGGGTATCAACACTGAAGCTTTCTTT
TRBJ2-1,TRBD1,TRBV7-9,NA,CASSLDDRANEQFF,TGTGCCAGCAGCTTAGATGACAGGGCGAATGAGCAGTTCTTC
TRBJ2-1,TRBD1,TRBV2,NA,CVQGPTGDNEQFF,TGTGTTCAGGGCCCGACAGGGGACAATGAGCAGTTCTTC
TRBJ1-2,TRBD1,TRBV6-5,NA,CASSQGAVGYTF,TGTGCCAGCAGTCAGGGGGCCGTTGGCTACACCTTC
TRBJ2-7,TRBD1,TRBV18,NA,CASTGTGGSYEQYF,TGTGCCAGCACAGGGACAGGGGGTTCCTACGAGCAGTACTTC
TRBJ1-1,NA,TRBV4-1,few,CASSQDGALKAFF,TGCGCCAGCAGCCAAGATGGGGCGTTGAAAGCTTTCTTT